Listed here are 10 T cell receptor beta chains from one sample, sequenced in a study of T cells after yellow fever vaccination. TCRdb re-derived calls from the 5' RACE reads in MiXCR, one entry per CDR3 protein. The sample comprises about 350,000 distinct CDR3 sequences, less than 9.5% of which are singletons, and 17% rests with the top ten. Specimen: PBMCs, collected roughly seven weeks after the first yellow fever vaccination. The receptor source for this set is a man between 18 and 29 years old who received the YFV17D yellow fever vaccine.

The gene calls are TRBV28 and TRBJ1-2; 11 bases match TRBD1. J lost 6 bases, V lost 6 bases, and 6 bases had no gene match. The CDR3 has 14 residues. The germline V gene encodes CDR1 MDHEN and CDR2 SYDVKM. The CDR3, as DNA: TGTGCCAGCAGAGAAGGACAGGGGGCGGATGGCTACACCTTC. It encodes CASREGQGADGYTF.

This sequence joins TRBV3-1 and TRBJ1-2; 9 positions agree with TRBD1. This CDR3 contains 12 residues. The germline gives CDR1 LGHDT, CDR2 YNNKEL (reference sequence). Trimming took 8 bases from V and 7 from J; bases not matched to a gene: 5. The chain's CDR3 is CASAGTGSGYTF. CDR3 sequence (DNA): TGTGCCAGCGCCGGGACAGGGAGTGGCTACACCTTC.

The chain has TRBV18 and TRBJ1-2; possible D gene TRBD1, 5 bases. Per the germline V gene, CDR1 is KGHSH and CDR2 is LQKENI. CDR3 size: 15 residues. Trimming pared 3 bases from V and 0 bases from J, leaving 11 bases between. The CDR3 loop reads CASSPDRSTNYGYTF. The CDR3 nucleotides read TGTGCCAGCTCACCCGACAGATCCACTAACTATGGCTACACCTTC.

This clonotype was observed a handful of times. The chain links TRBV5-1 to TRBJ2-1; no clear D. Germline lookup yields CDR1 SGHRS and CDR2 YFSETQ. The CDR3 has 13 amino acids. Trimming left V 2 bases short and J 5 bases short, with 8 bases between. This chain's CDR3 is CASSFGKDNEQFF. The DNA for the CDR3 is TGCGCCAGCAGCTTCGGCAAGGACAATGAGCAGTTCTTC.

This clonotype was observed many times. The V gene is TRBV5-5, the J gene TRBJ2-1; D may be TRBD2 (5 bases). The germline V and J ends were trimmed by 1 base and 9 bases, with 5 bases remaining between them. Germline loops: CDR1 SGHKS, CDR2 YYEKEE (reference sequence). CDR3 length: 11 residues. The CDR3 protein is CASSLRGEQFF. In DNA, the CDR3 is TGTGCCAGCAGCTTGCGGGGTGAGCAGTTCTTC.

This clonotype turned up a few times. J is TRBJ2-5 and V is TRBV4-2, with 12 bases lining up with TRBD2. This CDR3 has 16 amino acids. The V and J ends lost 4 bases and 2 bases, in that order; junction bases with no gene match: 5. Per the germline V gene, CDR1 is LGHNA and CDR2 is YNFKEQ. In DNA, the CDR3 is TGTGCCAGCAGCCGAACTAGCGGGGGGTCTCAAGAGACCCAGTACTTC. Translating it yields CASSRTSGGSQETQYF.

This clonotype was detected a few times. The chain is built from TRBV6-1 and TRBJ2-1; 10 bases line up with TRBD2. CDR1 is MNHNS, CDR2 SASEGT, per germline. Losses at the gene ends were 7 bases for V and 5 bases for J; bases not matched to a gene: 11. The length of the CDR3 is 16 residues. CDR3 residues: CASTRQASGGNNEQFF. The CDR3 DNA reads as TGTGCCAGCACCCGGCAGGCTAGCGGGGGTAACAATGAGCAGTTCTTC.

This clonotype was seen many times. The chain couples TRBV7-2 to TRBJ2-5, with unresolved D. This CDR3 has 11 residues. Germline CDR1 is SGHTA and CDR2 is FQGNSA. Trimming pared 5 bases from V and 3 bases from J, leaving 4 bases between. Written as DNA, the CDR3 is TGTGCCAGCAGCCCAAAAGAGACCCAGTACTTC. It specifies CASSPKETQYF.

The table lists this clonotype with a few counts. The chain couples TRBV6-1 to TRBJ2-7; TRBD1 agrees at 8 bases. Per the germline V gene, CDR1 is MNHNS and CDR2 is SASEGT. Trimming at V came to 6 bases and at J to 3 bases, leaving 7 bases not matched to a gene. This CDR3 contains 14 residues. For the CDR3, the DNA is TGTGCCAGCAGCATCTCCGGGACAGGCTACGAGCAGTACGTC. Translated: CASSISGTGYEQYV.

The sample holds a few counts of this clonotype. The chain recombines TRBV4-2 with TRBJ1-2, with D perhaps matching TRBD1 (5 bases). V was clipped by 1 base and J by 3 bases, with 12 bases between them. The CDR3 sequence is 15 residues long. The germline CDR1 and CDR2 sequences are LGHNA and YNFKEQ. The CDR3 DNA follows: TGTGCCAGCAGCCAAGGAGGGGAGTGGGACTATGGCTACACCTTC. Its translation is CASSQGGEWDYGYTF.